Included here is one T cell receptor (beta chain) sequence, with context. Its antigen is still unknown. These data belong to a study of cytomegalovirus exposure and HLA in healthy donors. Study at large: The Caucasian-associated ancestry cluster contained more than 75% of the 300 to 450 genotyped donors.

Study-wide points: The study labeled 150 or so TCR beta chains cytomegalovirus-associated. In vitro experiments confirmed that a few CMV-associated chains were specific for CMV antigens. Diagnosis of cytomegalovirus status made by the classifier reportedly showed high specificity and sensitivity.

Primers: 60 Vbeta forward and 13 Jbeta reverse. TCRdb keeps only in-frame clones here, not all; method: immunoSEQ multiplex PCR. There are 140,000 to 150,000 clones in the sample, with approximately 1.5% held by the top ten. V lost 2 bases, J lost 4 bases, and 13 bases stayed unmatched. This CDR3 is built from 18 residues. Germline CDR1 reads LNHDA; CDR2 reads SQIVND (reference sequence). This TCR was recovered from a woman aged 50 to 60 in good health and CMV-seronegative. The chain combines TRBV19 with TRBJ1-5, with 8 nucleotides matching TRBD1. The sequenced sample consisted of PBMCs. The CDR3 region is CASSIIGAGTGRNQPQHF. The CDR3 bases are TGTGCCAGTAGTATAATAGGCGCCGGGACAGGAAGAAATCAGCCCCAGCATTTT.